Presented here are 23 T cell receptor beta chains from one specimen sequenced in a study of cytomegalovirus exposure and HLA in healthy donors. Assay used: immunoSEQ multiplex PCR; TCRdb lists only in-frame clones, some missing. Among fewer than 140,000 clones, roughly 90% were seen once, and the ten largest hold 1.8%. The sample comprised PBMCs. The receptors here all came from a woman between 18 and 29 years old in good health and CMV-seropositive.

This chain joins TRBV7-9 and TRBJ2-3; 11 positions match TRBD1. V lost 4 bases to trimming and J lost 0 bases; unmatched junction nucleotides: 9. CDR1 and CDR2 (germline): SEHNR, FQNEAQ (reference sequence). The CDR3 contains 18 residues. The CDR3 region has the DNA TGTGCCAGCAGCTCATCGGTAGGACAGGGGGCGAGCACAGATACGCAGTATTTT. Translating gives CASSSSVGQGASTDTQYF.

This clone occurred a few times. CDR3 sequence reads: CASSPIVQGRNSPLHF. CDR3 in DNA: TGTGCCAGCAGTCCTATCGTTCAGGGCAGGAATTCACCCCTCCACTTT. The chain employs TRBV28 and TRBJ1-6; D possibly corresponds to TRBD1 (5 bases). CDR1 is MDHEN, CDR2 SYDVKM, per germline. The V and J ends lost 5 bases and 7 bases respectively, with 18 bases between them. CDR3 size: 16 residues.

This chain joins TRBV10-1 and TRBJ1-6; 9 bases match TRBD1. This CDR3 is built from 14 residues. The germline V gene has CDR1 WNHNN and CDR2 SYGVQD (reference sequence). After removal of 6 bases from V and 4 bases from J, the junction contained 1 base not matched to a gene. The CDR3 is CASRDRGYNSPLHF. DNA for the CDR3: TGCGCCAGCAGAGACAGGGGGTATAATTCACCCCTCCACTTT.

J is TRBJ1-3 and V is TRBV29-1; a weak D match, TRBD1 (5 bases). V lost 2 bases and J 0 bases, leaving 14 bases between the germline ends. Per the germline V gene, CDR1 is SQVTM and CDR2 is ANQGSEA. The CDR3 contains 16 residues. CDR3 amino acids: CSVESRQGLSGNTIYF. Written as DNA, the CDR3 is TGCAGCGTTGAAAGCCGGCAGGGACTCTCTGGAAACACCATATATTTT.

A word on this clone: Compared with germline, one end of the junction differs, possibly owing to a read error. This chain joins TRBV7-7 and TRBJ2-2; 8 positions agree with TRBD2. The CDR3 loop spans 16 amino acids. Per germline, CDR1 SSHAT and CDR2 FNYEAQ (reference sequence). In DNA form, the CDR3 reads TGTGCTAGCAGCCCGAACGGGGGGGGGAACACCGGGGAGCTGTTTTTT. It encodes CASSPNGGGNTGELFF.

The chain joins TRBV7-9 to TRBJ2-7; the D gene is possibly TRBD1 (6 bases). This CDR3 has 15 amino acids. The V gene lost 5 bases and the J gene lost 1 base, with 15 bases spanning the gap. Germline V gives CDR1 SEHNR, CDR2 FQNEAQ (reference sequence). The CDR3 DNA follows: TGTGCCAGCAGCCGCTCCGGGACAACTTCCTACGAGCAGTACTTC. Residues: CASSRSGTTSYEQYF.

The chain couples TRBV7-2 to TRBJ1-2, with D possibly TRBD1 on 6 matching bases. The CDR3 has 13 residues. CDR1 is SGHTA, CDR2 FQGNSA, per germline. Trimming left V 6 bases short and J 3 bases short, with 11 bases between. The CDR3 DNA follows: TGTGCCAGCAGTCAGGGGCGGGACTATGGCTACACCTTC. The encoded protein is CASSQGRDYGYTF.

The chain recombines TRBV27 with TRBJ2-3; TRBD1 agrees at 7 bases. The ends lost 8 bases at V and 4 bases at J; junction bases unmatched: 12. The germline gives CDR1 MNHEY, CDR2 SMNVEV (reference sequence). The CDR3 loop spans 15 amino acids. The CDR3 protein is CASGGVDRSADTQYF. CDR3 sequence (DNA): TGTGCCAGCGGTGGTGTGGACAGGTCCGCAGATACGCAGTATTTT.

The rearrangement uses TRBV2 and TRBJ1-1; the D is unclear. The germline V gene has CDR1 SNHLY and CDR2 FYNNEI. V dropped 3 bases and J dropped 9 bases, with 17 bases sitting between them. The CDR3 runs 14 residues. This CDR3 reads CASSDPRPSIQAFF. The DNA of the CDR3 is TGTGCCAGCAGTGACCCTAGGCCATCCATCCAAGCTTTCTTT.

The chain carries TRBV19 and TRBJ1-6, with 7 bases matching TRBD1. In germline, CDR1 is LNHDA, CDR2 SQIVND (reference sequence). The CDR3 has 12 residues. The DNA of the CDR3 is TGTGCGCGGGGCAGGGGGACCTCACCCCTCCACTTT. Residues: CARGRGTSPLHF.

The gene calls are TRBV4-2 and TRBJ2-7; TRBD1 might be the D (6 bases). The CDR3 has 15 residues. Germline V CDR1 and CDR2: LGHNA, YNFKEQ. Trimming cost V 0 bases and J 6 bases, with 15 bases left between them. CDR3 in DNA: TGTGCCAGCAGCCAAGATGGTTTCGTAGGGGGCGAGCAGTACTTC. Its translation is CASSQDGFVGGEQYF.

The CDR3 loop is CASSTRDRGGGTEAFF. The CDR3 DNA follows: TGTGCCAGTAGTACCCGGGACAGGGGGGGTGGCACTGAAGCTTTCTTT. J is TRBJ1-1 and V is TRBV19; 11 positions match TRBD1. The V segment lost 4 bases and the J segment 4 bases; nucleotides outside the gene matches: 8. The CDR3 sequence is 16 residues long. Per germline, CDR1 LNHDA and CDR2 SQIVND (reference sequence).

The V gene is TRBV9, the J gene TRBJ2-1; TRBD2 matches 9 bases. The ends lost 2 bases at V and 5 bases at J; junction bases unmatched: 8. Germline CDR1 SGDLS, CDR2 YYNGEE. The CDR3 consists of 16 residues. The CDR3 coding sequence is TGTGCCAGCAGCGTCCAGGGGCTAGCGGGAAACAATGAGCAGTTCTTC. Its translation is CASSVQGLAGNNEQFF.

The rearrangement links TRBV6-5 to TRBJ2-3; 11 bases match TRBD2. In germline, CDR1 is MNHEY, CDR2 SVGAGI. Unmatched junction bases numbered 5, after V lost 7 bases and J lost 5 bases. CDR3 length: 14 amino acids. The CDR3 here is CASNIAGGGDTQYF. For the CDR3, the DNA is TGTGCCAGCAACATAGCGGGGGGGGGAGATACGCAGTATTTT.

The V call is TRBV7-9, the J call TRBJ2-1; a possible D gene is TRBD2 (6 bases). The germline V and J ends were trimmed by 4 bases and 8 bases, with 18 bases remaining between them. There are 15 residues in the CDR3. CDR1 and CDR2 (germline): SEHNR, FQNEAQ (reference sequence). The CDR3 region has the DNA TGTGCCAGCAGCTCGCGGGACTCCACACGGGATGAGCAGTTCTTC. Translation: CASSSRDSTRDEQFF.

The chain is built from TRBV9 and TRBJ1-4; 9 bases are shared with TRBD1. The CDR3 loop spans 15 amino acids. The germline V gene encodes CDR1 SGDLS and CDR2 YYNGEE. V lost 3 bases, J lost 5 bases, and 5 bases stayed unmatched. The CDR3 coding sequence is TGTGCCAGCAGCGCCCACAGGGGGCCGAATGAAAAACTGTTTTTT. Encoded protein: CASSAHRGPNEKLFF.

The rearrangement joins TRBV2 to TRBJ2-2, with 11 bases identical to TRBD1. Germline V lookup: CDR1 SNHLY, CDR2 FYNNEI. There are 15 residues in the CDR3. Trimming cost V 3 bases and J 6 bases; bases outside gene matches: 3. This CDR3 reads CASSDLGQGAGELFF. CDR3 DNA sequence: TGTGCCAGCAGTGACCTGGGACAGGGGGCCGGGGAGCTGTTTTTT. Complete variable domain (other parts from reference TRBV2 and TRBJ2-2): EPEVTQTPSHQVTQMGQEVILRCVPISNHLYFYWYRQILGQKVEFLVSFYNNEISEKSEIFDDQFSVERPDGSNFTLKIRSTKLEDSAMYFCASSDLGQGAGELFFGEGSRLTVL.

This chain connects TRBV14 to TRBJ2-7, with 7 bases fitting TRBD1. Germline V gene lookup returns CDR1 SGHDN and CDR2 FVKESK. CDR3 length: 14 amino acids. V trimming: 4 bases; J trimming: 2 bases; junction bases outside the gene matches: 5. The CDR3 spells CASSLQGPPYEQYF. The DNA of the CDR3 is TGTGCCAGCAGCCTACAGGGGCCCCCCTACGAGCAGTACTTC.

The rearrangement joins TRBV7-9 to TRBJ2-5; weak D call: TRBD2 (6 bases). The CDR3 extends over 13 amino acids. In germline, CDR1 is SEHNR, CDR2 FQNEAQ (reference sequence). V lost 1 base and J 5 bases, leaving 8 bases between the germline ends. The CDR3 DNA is TGTGCCAGCAGCTTAGATGCGGGGGAGACCCAGTACTTC. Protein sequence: CASSLDAGETQYF.

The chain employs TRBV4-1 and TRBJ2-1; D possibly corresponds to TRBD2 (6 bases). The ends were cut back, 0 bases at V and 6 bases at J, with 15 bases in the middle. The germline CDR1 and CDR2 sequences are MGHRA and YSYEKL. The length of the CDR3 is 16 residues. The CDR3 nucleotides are TGCGCCAGCAGCCAAGACCCATCTAGCGTCAGCAATGAGCAGTTCTTC. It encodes CASSQDPSSVSNEQFF.

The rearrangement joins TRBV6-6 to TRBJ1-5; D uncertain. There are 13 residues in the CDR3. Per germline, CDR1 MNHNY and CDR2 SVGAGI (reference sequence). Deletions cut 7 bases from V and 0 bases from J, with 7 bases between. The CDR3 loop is CASTLYSNQPQHF. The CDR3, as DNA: TGTGCCAGCACCCTTTATAGCAATCAGCCCCAGCATTTT.

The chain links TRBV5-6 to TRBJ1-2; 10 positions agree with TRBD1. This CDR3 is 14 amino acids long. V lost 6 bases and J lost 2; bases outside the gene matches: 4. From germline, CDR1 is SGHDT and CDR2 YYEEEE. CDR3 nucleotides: TGTGCCAGCAAACCGGGACAGGGGAACTATGGCTACACCTTC. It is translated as CASKPGQGNYGYTF.

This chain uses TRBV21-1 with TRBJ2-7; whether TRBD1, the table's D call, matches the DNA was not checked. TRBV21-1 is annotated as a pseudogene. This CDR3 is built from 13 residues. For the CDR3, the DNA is TGTGCCAGCAGCAAAAGGGGAACGCCTGAGCAGTACTTC. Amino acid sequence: CASSKRGTPEQYF.